This T cell receptor (beta chain) was retrieved from a study of cytomegalovirus exposure and HLA in healthy donors. Profiling relied on immunoSEQ multiplex PCR, and the TCRdb table lists in-frame clones only, not all of them. The table includes 150,000 to 170,000 clones, just over 85% detected once. Germline lookup yields CDR1 SGHDN and CDR2 FVKESK. The CDR3 has 17 amino acids. V shed 5 bases and J 0 bases; nucleotides not matched to a gene: 11. The chain is built from TRBV14 and TRBJ2-3; 7 nucleotides agree with TRBD2. Sequencing was performed on PBMCs. The sequence was obtained from a human donor in good health. The CDR3 region has the DNA TGTGCCAGCAGCGTCAGACTAGCTTCCTTGAGCACAGATACGCAGTATTTT. Encoded protein: CASSVRLASLSTDTQYF.